A selection of T cell receptor beta chains follows, all from one sample in a study of blood T cell repertoires in COVID-19. TCRdb's copy holds only in-frame clones and misses some; the assay was immunoSEQ multiplex PCR. The sample lists 110,000 to 150,000 clones; roughly 84% were seen once. Input material: peripheral blood. Receptors were obtained from a human donor in a cohort sampled during active COVID-19. The CDR3 runs from the conserved cysteine through the conserved F or W. The order of the fields is CDR3 protein, CDR3 DNA, clone size, J gene, V gene, D gene. A D gene is named only where the DNA matches it firmly. Some rows mark clone size as missing; the rest say once, few, many or name a class of expanded clone.

CASSDSGGWQPQHF	TGTGCCAGCAGCGATTCGGGGGGCTGGCAGCCCCAGCATTTT	few	TRBJ1-5	TRBV2	.
CASSPAAQGRWYTDTQYF	TGTGCCAGCAGCCCAGCGGCACAGGGCCGGTGGTACACAGATACGCAGTATTTT	.	TRBJ2-3	TRBV7-9	.
CASSQGTSGSTDTQYF	TGCGCCAGCAGCCAAGGGACTAGCGGAAGCACAGATACGCAGTATTTT	.	TRBJ2-3	TRBV4-1	TRBD2
CASKASSAGELFF	TGTGCCAGCAAAGCTAGCAGCGCCGGGGAGCTGTTTTTT	.	TRBJ2-2	TRBV6-5	.
CAISEQGIYGYTF	TGTGCCATCAGTGAACAGGGAATCTATGGCTACACCTTC	.	TRBJ1-2	TRBV10-3	.
CASRRQGMNTEAFF	TGTGCCAGCAGACGACAGGGTATGAACACTGAAGCTTTCTTT	.	TRBJ1-1	TRBV5-4	TRBD1
CASSYTRDTQYF	TGTGCCAGCAGCTATACCAGAGATACGCAGTATTTT	.	TRBJ2-3	TRBV7-2	.
CASSGQGADEQYF	TGTGCCAGTAGTGGACAGGGGGCGGACGAGCAGTACTTC	.	TRBJ2-7	TRBV19	TRBD1
CASSLVDEQFF	TGTGCCAGCAGTTTAGTCGATGAGCAGTTCTTC	.	TRBJ2-1	TRBV12-3/TRBV12-4	.
CASSGTGLDTGELFF	TGTGCCAGCTCAGGGACAGGGTTGGACACCGGGGAGCTGTTTTTT	.	TRBJ2-2	TRBV19	TRBD1
CASSGTKRGAYEQYF	TGTGCCAGCAGTGGGACTAAGCGGGGGGCCTACGAGCAGTACTTC	once	TRBJ2-7	TRBV2	TRBD2
CASSLDYSGELFF	TGTGCCAGCAGTTTGGACTACTCCGGGGAGCTGTTTTTT	once	TRBJ2-2	TRBV7-3	.
CASSQGGQVYRHSGNTIYF	TGTGCCAGCAGCCAGGGAGGACAGGTTTATCGCCACTCTGGAAACACCATATATTTT	.	TRBJ1-3	TRBV3-1/TRBV3-2	TRBD1
CASSLVGGYSNQPQHF	TGTGCCAGCAGCTTAGTTGGGGGCTATAGCAATCAGCCCCAGCATTTT	once	TRBJ1-5	TRBV11-2	.
CASSKREGESGEQFF	TGCGCCAGCAGCAAGAGGGAGGGAGAGAGTGGTGAGCAGTTCTTC	.	TRBJ2-1	TRBV5-1	TRBD2
CSASLRVAEQYF	TGCAGTGCTAGTCTTCGGGTCGCCGAGCAGTACTTC	.	TRBJ2-7	TRBV20-1	.
CASSGDRNTEAFF	TGTGCCAGCAGTGGAGACAGGAACACTGAAGCTTTCTTT	.	TRBJ1-1	TRBV2	.
CASSEFWGRETQYF	TGTGCCAGCAGTGAATTTTGGGGCCGGGAGACCCAGTACTTC	.	TRBJ2-5	TRBV6-1	.
CASSRLTGREQFF	TGTGCCAGTAGTCGACTAACAGGGAGAGAGCAGTTCTTC	.	TRBJ2-1	TRBV19	.
CASSRSENYGYTF	TGTGCCAGCAGCCGATCGGAGAACTATGGCTACACCTTC	.	TRBJ1-2	TRBV3-1/TRBV3-2	.
CASSLGGGRTEAFF	TGCGCCAGCAGCTTGGGCGGGGGAAGAACTGAAGCTTTCTTT	.	TRBJ1-1	TRBV5-1	.
CSVGALTSGGPLNEQFF	TGCAGCGTGGGGGCCCTGACTAGCGGGGGTCCCCTGAATGAGCAGTTCTTC	.	TRBJ2-1	TRBV29-1	TRBD2
CASSVRNEQFF	TGCGCCAGCAGCGTCAGGAATGAGCAGTTCTTC	.	TRBJ2-1	TRBV4-1	.
CASSQGRGVTEAFF	TGTGCCAGCAGCCAAGGTAGGGGCGTCACTGAAGCTTTCTTT	.	TRBJ1-1	TRBV3-1/TRBV3-2	.
CASSKWGEGEYAGELFF	TGTGCCAGCAGCAAATGGGGAGAGGGGGAGTACGCCGGGGAGCTGTTTTTT	.	TRBJ2-2	TRBV21-1	.
CASSVAGDDLDTQYF	TGTGCCAGCAGCGTAGCGGGAGACGACCTTGATACGCAGTATTTT	.	TRBJ2-3	TRBV9	.
CASRGQGSSEQYF	TGCGCCAGCAGGGGACAGGGCAGCTCGGAGCAGTACTTC	few	TRBJ2-7	TRBV5-1	TRBD1
CASSQQGSHQPQHF	TGTGCCAGCAGCCAACAGGGGTCCCATCAGCCCCAGCATTTT	.	TRBJ1-5	TRBV3-1/TRBV3-2	.